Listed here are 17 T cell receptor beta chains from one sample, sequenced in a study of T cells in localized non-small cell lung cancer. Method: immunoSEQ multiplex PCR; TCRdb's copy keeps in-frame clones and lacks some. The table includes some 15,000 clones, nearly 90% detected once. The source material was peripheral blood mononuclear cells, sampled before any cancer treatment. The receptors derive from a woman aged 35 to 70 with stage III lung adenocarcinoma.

In nucleotides, the CDR3 is TGTGCCATCAGACAGAACACCGGGGAGCTGTTTTTT. Translated, it gives CAIRQNTGELFF. This sequence joins TRBV10-3 and TRBJ2-2; D gene uncertain. Trimming removed 6 bases from V and 1 base from J, with 3 bases in between. CDR1 is ENHRY and CDR2 is SYGVKD in the germline V gene. The CDR3 has 12 residues.

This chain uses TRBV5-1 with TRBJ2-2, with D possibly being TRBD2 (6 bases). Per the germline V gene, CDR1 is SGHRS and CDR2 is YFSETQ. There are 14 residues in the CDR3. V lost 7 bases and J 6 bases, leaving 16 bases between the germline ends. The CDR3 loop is CASAPGLYAGELFF. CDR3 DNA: TGCGCCAGCGCCCCTGGACTATATGCCGGGGAGCTGTTTTTT.

The CDR3 sequence is CASSPTGEHQPQHF. The CDR3 coding sequence is TGTGCCAGTAGCCCGACAGGAGAACATCAGCCCCAGCATTTT. V is TRBV19 and J is TRBJ1-5, with a possible D match to TRBD1 (6 bases). V was pared by 6 bases and J by 5 bases, with 14 bases between. Germline CDR1 reads LNHDA; CDR2 reads SQIVND (reference sequence). CDR3 length: 14 residues.

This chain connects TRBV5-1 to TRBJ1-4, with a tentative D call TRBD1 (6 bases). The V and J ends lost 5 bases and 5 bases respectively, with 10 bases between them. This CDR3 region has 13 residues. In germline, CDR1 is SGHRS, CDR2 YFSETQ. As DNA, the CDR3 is TGCGCCAGCAGGCGGACAGAGAATGAAAAACTGTTTTTT. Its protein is CASRRTENEKLFF.

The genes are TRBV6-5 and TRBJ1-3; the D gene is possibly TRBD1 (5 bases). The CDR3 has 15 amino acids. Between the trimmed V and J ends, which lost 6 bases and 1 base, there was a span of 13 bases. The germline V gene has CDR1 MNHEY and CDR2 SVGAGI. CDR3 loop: CASRLRGASGNTIYF. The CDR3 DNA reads TGTGCCAGCAGATTGCGCGGGGCTTCTGGAAACACCATATATTTT.

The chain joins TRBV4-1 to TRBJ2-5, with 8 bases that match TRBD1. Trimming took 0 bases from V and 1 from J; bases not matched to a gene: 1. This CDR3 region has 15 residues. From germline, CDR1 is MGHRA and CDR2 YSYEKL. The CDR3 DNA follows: TGCGCCAGCAGCCAAGATGACAGGGGCCAAGAGACCCAGTACTTC. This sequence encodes CASSQDDRGQETQYF.

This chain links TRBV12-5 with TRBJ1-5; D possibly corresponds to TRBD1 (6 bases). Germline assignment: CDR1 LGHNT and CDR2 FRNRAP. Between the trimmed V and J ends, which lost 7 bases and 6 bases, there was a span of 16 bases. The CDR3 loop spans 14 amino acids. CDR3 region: CASALQGASQPQHF. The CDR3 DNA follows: TGTGCTAGTGCCCTACAGGGAGCCAGTCAGCCCCAGCATTTT.

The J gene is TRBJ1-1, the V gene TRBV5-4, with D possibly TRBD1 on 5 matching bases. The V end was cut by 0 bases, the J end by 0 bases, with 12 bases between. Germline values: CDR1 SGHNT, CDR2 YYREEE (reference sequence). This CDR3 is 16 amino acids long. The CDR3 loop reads CASSLALGALNTEAFF. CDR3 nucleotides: TGTGCCAGCAGCTTGGCCCTCGGGGCCCTGAACACTGAAGCTTTCTTT.

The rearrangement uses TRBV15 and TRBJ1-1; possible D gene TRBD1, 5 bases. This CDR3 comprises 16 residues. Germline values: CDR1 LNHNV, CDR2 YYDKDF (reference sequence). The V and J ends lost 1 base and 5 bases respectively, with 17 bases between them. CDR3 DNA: TGTGCCACCAGCAGAGTTCGGGACCCAAGGGGTACTGAAGCTTTCTTT. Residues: CATSRVRDPRGTEAFF. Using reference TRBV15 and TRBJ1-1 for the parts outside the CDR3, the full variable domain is DAMVIQNPRYQVTQFGKPVTLSCSQTLNHNVMYWYQQKSSQAPKLLFHYYDKDFNNEADTPDNFQSRRPNTSFCFLDIRSPGLGDTAMYLCATSRVRDPRGTEAFFGQGTRLTVV.

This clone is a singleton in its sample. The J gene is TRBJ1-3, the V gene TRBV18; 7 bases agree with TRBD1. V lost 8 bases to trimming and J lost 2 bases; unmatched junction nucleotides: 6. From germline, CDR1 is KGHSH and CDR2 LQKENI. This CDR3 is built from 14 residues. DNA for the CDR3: TGTGCCAGCATGGATGGACAGGCTGGAAACACCATATATTTT. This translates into CASMDGQAGNTIYF.

The CDR3 region has the DNA TGTGCCAGCAGCTGGGCTAGCGGGGCTTACGAGCAGTACTTC. Its translation: CASSWASGAYEQYF. The chain carries TRBV7-2 and TRBJ2-7; 9 bases are shared with TRBD2. CDR1 is SGHTA and CDR2 is FQGNSA in the germline V gene. Losses at the gene ends were 4 bases for V and 4 bases for J; bases not matched to a gene: 5. There are 14 residues in the CDR3.

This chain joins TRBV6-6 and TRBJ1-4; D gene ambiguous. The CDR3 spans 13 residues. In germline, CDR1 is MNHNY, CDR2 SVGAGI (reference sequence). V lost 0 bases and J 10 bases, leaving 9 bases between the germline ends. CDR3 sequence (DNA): TGTGCCAGCAGTTACTCCTCCGAGGGAAAACTGTTTTTT. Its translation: CASSYSSEGKLFF.

The CDR3 spells CASSPLGLITSGANVLTF. In nucleotides, the CDR3 is TGTGCCAGCTCACCATTAGGACTAATAACCTCTGGGGCCAACGTCCTGACTTTC. This chain links TRBV18 with TRBJ2-6; weak D call: TRBD2 (6 bases). V was pared by 2 bases and J by 0 bases, with 14 bases between. The CDR3 covers 18 residues. From germline, CDR1 is KGHSH and CDR2 LQKENI.

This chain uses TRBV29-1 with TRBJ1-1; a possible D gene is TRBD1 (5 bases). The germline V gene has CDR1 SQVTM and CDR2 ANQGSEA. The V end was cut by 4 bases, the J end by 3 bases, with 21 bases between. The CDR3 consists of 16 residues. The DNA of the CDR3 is TGCAGCGTTGGGGCTAGAGAAAGGGGAGGGGACACTGAAGCTTTCTTT. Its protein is CSVGARERGGDTEAFF.

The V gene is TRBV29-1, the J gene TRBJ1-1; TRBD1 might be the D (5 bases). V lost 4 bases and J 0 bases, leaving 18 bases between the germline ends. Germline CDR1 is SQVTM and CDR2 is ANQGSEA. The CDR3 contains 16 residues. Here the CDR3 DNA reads TGCAGCGTTGTGGGGGTTGGTAAAAGGTTGAACACTGAAGCTTTCTTT. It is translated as CSVVGVGKRLNTEAFF.

CDR3 loop: CASSSAGGDTEAFF. CDR3 sequence (DNA): TGTGCCAGCAGTTCCGCCGGGGGTGACACTGAAGCTTTCTTT. The chain employs TRBV6-5 and TRBJ1-1, with D maybe TRBD1 (5 bases). The germline V and J ends were trimmed by 4 bases and 3 bases, with 12 bases remaining between them. CDR1 and CDR2 from the germline V gene are MNHEY and SVGAGI. This CDR3 region has 14 residues.

The CDR3 DNA reads TGTGCCAGCAATATTCGCGCGGGGCAGCCCCAGCATTTT. It codes for CASNIRAGQPQHF. This chain joins TRBV28 and TRBJ1-5; unclear D gene. The germline gives CDR1 MDHEN, CDR2 SYDVKM. This CDR3 spans 13 amino acids. V was cut by 7 bases and J by 7 bases, with 14 bases left in between.